Given below is one T cell receptor (beta chain) in context. Its antigen remains unknown. This CDR3 is 13 amino acids long. Trimming cost V 6 bases and J 3 bases, with 10 bases left between them. Germline loops: CDR1 SGHAT, CDR2 FQNNGV. The sample is drawn from a study of long-term antiretroviral therapy in people with HIV. Study context: First collections came about a decade before the 2015 immediate-ART recommendation.

Participants with HIV, all of them, were treated in the United States. Overall study results and limits: Information on adherence to ART, viral resistance or therapy changes was unavailable.

Survey-level immunoSEQ v3.0 assays were run. Libraries were prepared by immunoSEQ multiplex PCR; TCRdb keeps only in-frame clonotypes and omits some of them. This sample has 20,000 to 25,000 clones, with 70% to 85% found just once. The material was unsorted PBMCs, obtained 0.1 years before starting antiretroviral therapy. The V and J genes are TRBV11-2 and TRBJ2-3; no clear D gene. This clonotype was sampled from a man aged 18 to 29 with HIV. The CDR3, as DNA: TGTGCCAGCAGTCGGATGGGGACAGATACGCAGTATTTT. It specifies CASSRMGTDTQYF.